This T cell receptor (beta chain) emerged from a study of blood T cell repertoires in COVID-19. Looking at the study overall: Acute and convalescent COVID-19 specimens originated in the United States, Italy and Spain.

Original processing methods: Amplification with reference gene primers provided the estimates of nucleated cell counts. Sequencing was performed with immunoSEQ multiplex PCR; in TCRdb, only in-frame clones are kept and a portion is missing. V, J and clone size are taken as reported in that table, and D and trimming were inferred from the DNA itself. This sample yields 300,000 to 450,000 clones, of which roughly 86% are seen a single time; approximately 0.97% belongs to the top ten. This clone has a single count. Which cohort a participant joined came from the clinical history participants gave. Trimming cost V 4 bases and J 2 bases; bases outside gene matches: 2. Germline V gene sequence: CDR1 SGDLS, CDR2 YYNGEE. The CDR3 runs 14 residues.

Material for sequencing was PBMCs or T cells enriched from blood (not recorded which). The chain uses TRBV9 and TRBJ2-2, with TRBD1 matching over 7 bases. The receptor was isolated from a woman aged 25 to 39 who had been exposed to COVID-19. The CDR3 DNA is TGTGCCAGCAGCTACAGGGGTAACACCGGGGAGCTGTTTTTT. Amino acids: CASSYRGNTGELFF.